This entry lists 22 T cell receptor beta chains sequenced from one sample in a study of blood T cell repertoires in COVID-19. TCRdb's copy holds only in-frame clones and misses some; the assay was immunoSEQ multiplex PCR. The sample includes some 490,000 clones, approximately 85% of them seen just once. The specimen was peripheral blood. The receptor set was obtained from a human donor in a cohort sampled during active COVID-19.

This clone has only one observation. The genes are TRBV6-5 and TRBJ1-1; D is undetermined. With 8 bases removed from V and 0 bases from J, the gap between germline ends came to 7 bases. Germline assignment: CDR1 MNHEY and CDR2 SVGAGI. The CDR3 contains 12 residues. The CDR3 reads CASAGLNTEAFF. The DNA for the CDR3 is TGTGCCAGCGCGGGCCTGAACACTGAAGCTTTCTTT.

The V call is TRBV15, the J call TRBJ2-1; D not certain. Trimming shortened V by 3 bases and J by 4 bases, and 13 bases separated the two germline ends. The CDR3 consists of 15 residues. In germline, CDR1 is LNHNV, CDR2 YYDKDF (reference sequence). Written as DNA, the CDR3 is TGTGCCACCAGCAGCATCATAGCCGCTTACAATGAGCAGTTCTTC. Translating gives CATSSIIAAYNEQFF.

The chain joins TRBV19 to TRBJ1-1; 7 bases are shared with TRBD1. This CDR3 region has 14 residues. CDR1 and CDR2 from the germline V gene are LNHDA and SQIVND (reference sequence). Trimming at V came to 6 bases and at J to 5 bases, leaving 9 bases not matched to a gene. CDR3: CASRKTGTLTEAFF. The CDR3, as DNA: TGTGCCAGTAGAAAGACAGGGACGTTGACTGAAGCTTTCTTT.

The CDR3 nucleotides read TGTGCCAGCAGCTTGACAGGGGGCGCGTCTACCGGGGAGCTGTTTTTT. This translates into CASSLTGGASTGELFF. The chain joins TRBV5-5 to TRBJ2-2; 9 nucleotides align to TRBD1. J lost 5 bases, V lost 1 base, and 6 bases had no gene match. This CDR3 comprises 16 residues. Germline loops: CDR1 SGHKS, CDR2 YYEKEE (reference sequence).

The chain links TRBV6-5 to TRBJ1-5; a possible D gene is TRBD1 (6 bases). The V end was cut by 4 bases, the J end by 7 bases, with 17 bases between. The CDR3 spans 15 residues. Germline CDR1 reads MNHEY; CDR2 reads SVGAGI. CDR3: CASSSGVGLRQPQHF. The CDR3 DNA is TGTGCCAGCAGTTCAGGGGTTGGGCTGAGACAGCCCCAGCATTTT.

The chain is built from TRBV2 and TRBJ2-3; D gene uncertain. This CDR3 is 14 amino acids long. From germline, CDR1 is SNHLY and CDR2 FYNNEI. V was pared by 4 bases and J by 0 bases, with 8 bases between. This chain's CDR3 is CASSVAASTDTQYF. The CDR3 DNA reads TGTGCCAGCAGTGTGGCAGCGAGCACAGATACGCAGTATTTT. Using reference TRBV2 and TRBJ2-3 for the parts outside the CDR3, the full variable domain is EPEVTQTPSHQVTQMGQEVILRCVPISNHLYFYWYRQILGQKVEFLVSFYNNEISEKSEIFDDQFSVERPDGSNFTLKIRSTKLEDSAMYFCASSVAASTDTQYFGPGTRLTVL.

The rearrangement links TRBV19 to TRBJ2-7, with TRBD1 matching 7 bases. There are 14 residues in the CDR3. The germline V gene has CDR1 LNHDA and CDR2 SQIVND (reference sequence). The junction had 8 bases not matched to a gene; V was cut back by 6 bases and J by 3 bases. CDR3 coding DNA: TGTGCCAGTAGCTTGACAGGGCAGGACTACGAGCAGTACTTC. This sequence encodes CASSLTGQDYEQYF.

This sequence joins TRBV10-3 and TRBJ2-3; 7 bases match TRBD2. The CDR3 has 18 residues. With V trimmed by 3 bases and J by 2 bases, 14 bases remained unmatched. Germline V gene data show CDR1 as ENHRY and CDR2 as SYGVKD. For the CDR3, the DNA is TGTGCCATCAGTGACCCCCCGGGGTCTCGGGAGGCCACAGATACGCAGTATTTT. It codes for CAISDPPGSREATDTQYF.

The chain couples TRBV19 to TRBJ1-2, with D possibly being TRBD1 (6 bases). From germline, CDR1 is LNHDA and CDR2 SQIVND (reference sequence). CDR3 size: 12 residues. Between the trimmed V and J ends, which lost 6 bases and 8 bases, there was a span of 13 bases. The CDR3 here is CASRPQGGGYTF. CDR3 DNA: TGTGCCAGTAGGCCACAGGGCGGGGGCTACACCTTC.

The rearrangement uses TRBV3-1 (or the pseudogene TRBV3-2) and TRBJ1-1; D is possibly TRBD1 (5 bases). Trimming shortened V by 0 bases and J by 6 bases, and 17 bases separated the two germline ends. Germline V gene lookup returns CDR1 LGHDT and CDR2 YNNKEL (reference sequence). CDR3 length: 16 residues. CDR3 nucleotide sequence: TGTGCCAGCAGCCAAGATTGGGGACTGTCTGGGGCTGAAGCTTTCTTT. Translating it yields CASSQDWGLSGAEAFF.

This chain joins TRBV28 and TRBJ1-1; D is uncertain. CDR1 is MDHEN, CDR2 SYDVKM, per germline. The CDR3 runs 14 residues. The V end lost 5 bases, the J end lost 6 bases, and 16 bases lay between the germline ends. Here the CDR3 reads CASSGNRWASEAFF. CDR3 DNA: TGTGCCAGCAGTGGTAATAGATGGGCCTCTGAAGCTTTCTTT.

J is TRBJ2-7 and V is TRBV5-1, with TRBD1 identical over 10 bases. The trim removed 4 bases at V and 2 bases at J, leaving 6 bases unmatched. The CDR3 runs to 15 residues. CDR1 is SGHRS and CDR2 is YFSETQ in the germline V gene. DNA for the CDR3: TGCGCCAGCAGCCCCGGACAGGGGGGAACCTACGAGCAGTACTTC. It codes for CASSPGQGGTYEQYF. Full variable domain (remainder filled in from reference TRBV5-1 and TRBJ2-7): KAGVTQTPRYLIKTRGQQVTLSCSPISGHRSVSWYQQTPGQGLQFLFEYFSETQRNKGNFPGRFSGRQFSNSRSEMNVSTLELGDSALYLCASSPGQGGTYEQYFGPGTRLTVT.

This chain joins TRBV19 and TRBJ1-5; 8 bases map to TRBD1. Germline trimming cut 6 bases from V and 8 bases from J; bases unmatched to any gene: 9. CDR3 length: 14 amino acids. Germline lookup yields CDR1 LNHDA and CDR2 SQIVND (reference sequence). The CDR3 bases are TGTGCCAGTAGATCTCAGGGGGCAGGCGAGCCCCAGCATTTT. Translated: CASRSQGAGEPQHF. Together with reference TRBV19 and TRBJ1-5, the CDR3 gives the full variable domain: DGGITQSPKYLFRKEGQNVTLSCEQNLNHDAMYWYRQDPGQGLRLIYYSQIVNDFQKGDIAEGYSVSREKKESFPLTVTSAQKNPTAFYLCASRSQGAGEPQHFGDGTRLSIL.

This clone was counted a few times. The chain joins TRBV7-9 to TRBJ2-1, with a tentative D call TRBD2 (5 bases). CDR3 length: 13 amino acids. Germline CDR1 reads SEHNR; CDR2 reads FQNEAQ (reference sequence). Trimming stripped 5 bases from V and 12 bases from J, with 17 bases between. The CDR3 nucleotides are TGTGCCAGCAGCGCCGAGCCGGGAATGTTGCAGTTCTTC. Amino acids: CASSAEPGMLQFF. Full variable domain (missing parts from reference TRBV7-9 and TRBJ2-1): DTGVSQNPRHKITKRGQNVTFRCDPISEHNRLYWYRQTLGQGPEFLTYFQNEAQLEKSRLLSDRFSAERPKGSFSTLEIQRTEQGDSAMYLCASSAEPGMLQFFGPGTRLTVL.

The chain recombines TRBV3-1 (or the pseudogene TRBV3-2) with TRBJ2-7, with D tentatively TRBD2 (5 bases). The CDR3 loop spans 13 amino acids. V gave up 4 bases and J gave up 7 bases, with 14 bases separating them. Germline V gives CDR1 LGHDT, CDR2 YNNKEL (reference sequence). CDR3 coding DNA: TGTGCCAGCAGCCTACGGACTGCCGGGGAGCAGTACTTC. Protein: CASSLRTAGEQYF.

As regards this clone: Other DNA sequences in the sample encode the same CDR3. The gene calls are TRBV4-3 and TRBJ2-3, with D unclear. Looked up from germline, CDR1 is LGHNA and CDR2 is YSLEER. This CDR3 comprises 13 residues. With 3 bases removed from V and 1 base from J, the gap between germline ends came to 5 bases. The CDR3 DNA reads TGCGCCAGCAGCCACGAGGGCACAGATACGCAGTATTTT. As protein: CASSHEGTDTQYF.

As DNA, the CDR3 is TGTGCCAGCAGCTCTCGGACAGCTTTGGTGAACACTGAAGCTTTCTTT. Protein sequence: CASSSRTALVNTEAFF. This chain links TRBV7-9 with TRBJ1-1, with D perhaps TRBD1 (6 bases). Germline CDR1 SEHNR, CDR2 FQNEAQ (reference sequence). The CDR3 is 16 amino acids. The germline V and J ends were trimmed by 4 bases and 0 bases, with 15 bases remaining between them.

Concerning this clone itself: The same CDR3 is also encoded by other DNA sequences in this sample. V gene TRBV30 combines with J gene TRBJ2-7; D ambiguous. Germline V gene data show CDR1 as GTSNPN and CDR2 as SVGIG (reference sequence). CDR3 length: 12 amino acids. V was clipped by 0 bases and J by 3 bases, with 6 bases between them. This CDR3 is CAWSVLRYEQYF. CDR3 nucleotide sequence: TGTGCCTGGAGTGTACTTCGCTACGAGCAGTACTTC.

The chain carries TRBV5-8 and TRBJ2-5, with TRBD1 matching over 7 bases. CDR3 length: 14 residues. In germline, CDR1 is SGHTS, CDR2 YDEGEE. V shed 1 base and J 5 bases; nucleotides not matched to a gene: 5. In DNA form, the CDR3 reads TGTGCCAGCAGCTTGACAGGGGCTGGGGAGACCCAGTACTTC. As protein: CASSLTGAGETQYF.

The V call is TRBV5-1, the J call TRBJ1-1; D may be TRBD1 (5 bases). V lost 5 bases and J 0 bases, leaving 17 bases between the germline ends. Germline values: CDR1 SGHRS, CDR2 YFSETQ. The CDR3 has 16 residues. CDR3 in amino acids: CASSRQLGGLNTEAFF. The CDR3 DNA reads TGCGCCAGCAGTCGCCAATTGGGGGGACTGAACACTGAAGCTTTCTTT.

This clone was detected once. The CDR3 nucleotides read TGCGCCAGCAGCCCCTCGTCCAACACCGGGGAGCTGTTTTTT. Translating gives CASSPSSNTGELFF. The V gene is TRBV5-1, the J gene TRBJ2-2; no reliable D call. CDR1 SGHRS and CDR2 YFSETQ come from the germline V gene. V lost 4 bases and J 2 bases, leaving 9 bases between the germline ends. The CDR3 runs 14 residues.

The genes are TRBV7-3 and TRBJ2-3; a possible D gene is TRBD2 (5 bases). Germline CDR1 reads SGHTA; CDR2 reads FQGTGA. The CDR3 contains 13 residues. V dropped 5 bases and J dropped 4 bases, with 10 bases sitting between them. The CDR3 DNA reads TGTGCCAGCAGCCGGGGATTAGCAGATACGCAGTATTTT. This sequence encodes CASSRGLADTQYF.